Below, 30 T cell receptor beta chains from the same sample are listed, as sequenced in a study of shared clonotypes between healthy human individuals. TCRdb's copy holds only in-frame clones and misses some; the assay was immunoSEQ multiplex PCR. This table has roughly 1,500,000 clones, around 98% appearing once. Material: naive CD4+ T cells sorted from blood. The subset is: CD45RA+ positively selected. These TCRs come from a man aged 25-40 years in good health.

Note on this clone: Other DNA sequences within the sample encode an identical CDR3. The chain has TRBV6-5 and TRBJ2-3, with D perhaps TRBD2 (5 bases). This CDR3 is 13 amino acids long. The germline V and J ends were trimmed by 2 bases and 3 bases, with 6 bases remaining between them. From germline, CDR1 is MNHEY and CDR2 SVGAGI. The CDR3: CASSYPGTDTQYF. The CDR3 bases are TGTGCCAGCAGTTACCCGGGGACAGATACGCAGTATTTT.

The V and J genes are TRBV7-9 and TRBJ2-5, with D maybe TRBD1 (7 bases). There are 15 residues in the CDR3. The V gene's germline CDR1 is SEHNR and CDR2 FQNEAQ (reference sequence). The V gene lost 5 bases and the J gene lost 7 bases, with 20 bases spanning the gap. The CDR3 sequence: CASSQGQTWGGTQYF. CDR3 coding DNA: TGTGCCAGCAGCCAGGGACAGACATGGGGAGGGACCCAGTACTTC.

The V gene is TRBV18, the J gene TRBJ1-1, with 7 positions matching TRBD1. V lost 3 bases, J lost 1 base, and 5 bases stayed unmatched. Germline CDR1 and CDR2: KGHSH and LQKENI. CDR3 length equals 15 residues. The CDR3 bases are TGTGCCAGCTCACCGAAGGGGGCAGAGAACACTGAAGCTTTCTTT. It specifies CASSPKGAENTEAFF. Filled out from reference TRBV18 and TRBJ1-1, the complete variable domain reads NAGVMQNPRHLVRRRGQEARLRCSPMKGHSHVYWYRQLPEEGLKFMVYLQKENIIDESGMPKERFSAEFPKEGPSILRIQQVVRGDSAAYFCASSPKGAENTEAFFGQGTRLTVV.

The chain links TRBV7-2 to TRBJ1-1; D is uncertain. Trimming pared 0 bases from V and 5 bases from J, leaving 10 bases between. CDR1 SGHTA and CDR2 FQGNSA come from the germline V gene. The CDR3 extends over 14 amino acids. The CDR3 nucleotides read TGTGCCAGCAGCTTAGCGTCTACAGCAACTGAAGCTTTCTTT. Translating it yields CASSLASTATEAFF.

V is TRBV15 and J is TRBJ2-7; no clear D. Germline assignment: CDR1 LNHNV and CDR2 YYDKDF (reference sequence). The ends were cut back, 0 bases at V and 2 bases at J, with 11 bases in the middle. This CDR3 has 15 amino acids. CDR3 sequence reads: CATSRDQDKAYEQYF. In DNA, the CDR3 is TGTGCCACCAGCAGAGATCAAGACAAGGCCTACGAGCAGTACTTC.

The rearrangement links TRBV27 to TRBJ1-1; the D gene is possibly TRBD1 (5 bases). Germline V gene sequence: CDR1 MNHEY, CDR2 SMNVEV (reference sequence). V dropped 5 bases and J dropped 0 bases, with 16 bases sitting between them. The CDR3 covers 16 residues. This chain's CDR3 is CASSLLSTGLNTEAFF. For the CDR3, the DNA is TGTGCCAGCAGTCTCCTGTCCACAGGACTGAACACTGAAGCTTTCTTT.

The rearrangement links TRBV29-1 to TRBJ2-2, with D unresolved. Trimming shortened V by 4 bases and J by 1 base, and 7 bases separated the two germline ends. CDR1 SQVTM and CDR2 ANQGSEA come from the germline V gene. This CDR3 region has 13 residues. The CDR3 loop is CSVGLVNTGELFF. CDR3 nucleotides: TGCAGCGTTGGACTCGTGAACACCGGGGAGCTGTTTTTT.

In this sample, this clone turned up once. The rearrangement joins TRBV7-9 to TRBJ1-2; no clear D gene. V shed 1 base and J shed 8 bases, with 11 bases lying between them. The germline V gene encodes CDR1 SEHNR and CDR2 FQNEAQ (reference sequence). The CDR3 totals 13 residues. The CDR3 here is CASSLEGEIGYTF. DNA of the CDR3: TGTGCCAGCAGCTTAGAGGGAGAAATCGGCTACACCTTC.

This rearrangement joins TRBV19 to TRBJ2-4; TRBD1 matches at 9 bases. CDR1 is LNHDA and CDR2 is SQIVND in the germline V gene (reference sequence). The CDR3 sequence is 13 residues long. The CDR3 region is CTQGAPAKNIQYF. CDR3 in DNA: TGTACACAGGGGGCGCCGGCCAAAAACATTCAGTACTTC.

This sequence joins TRBV7-2 and TRBJ2-5; 9 bases map to TRBD2. This CDR3 contains 16 residues. Germline CDR1 reads SGHTA; CDR2 reads FQGNSA. The J segment lost 5 bases and the V segment lost 4 bases, leaving 11 bases of the junction unmatched. The CDR3 spells CASSSFSGSPRETQYF. Here the CDR3 DNA reads TGTGCCAGCAGCTCGTTTAGCGGGAGCCCCCGGGAGACCCAGTACTTC.

The chain has TRBV6-5 and TRBJ1-2; D remains unclear. The CDR3 has 14 amino acids. The germline V gene encodes CDR1 MNHEY and CDR2 SVGAGI. Trimming left V 2 bases short and J 0 bases short, with 7 bases between. The CDR3 loop reads CASSYRPTNYGYTF. Here the CDR3 DNA reads TGTGCCAGCAGTTACCGGCCGACTAACTATGGCTACACCTTC.

The chain carries TRBV2 and TRBJ2-3; TRBD1 matches 7 bases. The CDR3 totals 14 residues. J gave up 8 bases and V 3 bases, and 8 bases lay outside the gene matches. Germline V gives CDR1 SNHLY, CDR2 FYNNEI. The chain's CDR3 is CASSEDRRRGTQYF. The CDR3 DNA follows: TGTGCCAGCAGTGAGGACAGGCGCCGTGGTACGCAGTATTTT.

The V call is TRBV6-5, the J call TRBJ1-5, with a weak D call TRBD1 (5 bases). Trimming took off 6 bases at V and 7 bases at J, with 16 bases between the two ends. CDR3 length: 14 amino acids. CDR1 and CDR2 from the germline V gene are MNHEY and SVGAGI. The CDR3 is CASRSGGSGQPQHF. The CDR3, as DNA: TGTGCCAGCAGATCCGGGGGAAGCGGACAGCCCCAGCATTTT.

J is TRBJ1-2 and V is TRBV4-1; TRBD1 might be the D (5 bases). This CDR3 comprises 15 residues. Germline values: CDR1 MGHRA, CDR2 YSYEKL. V lost 0 bases to trimming and J lost 4 bases, with 12 bases between them. This chain's CDR3 is CASSQDRFGGYGYTF. The CDR3 DNA is TGCGCCAGCAGCCAAGATAGATTTGGGGGCTATGGCTACACCTTC.

In regard to this clone: Compared with germline, one end of the junction differs, possibly owing to a read error. The genes are TRBV29-1 and TRBJ2-5, with 7 bases that match TRBD1. The DNA end is a closer match to TRBJ2-7, so the J assignment may be wrong. The CDR3 loop spans 15 amino acids. CDR1 is SQVTM, CDR2 ANQGSEA, per germline. CDR3 in DNA: TGCAGCGTTTGCACTCCGGGACAGAGGTCCTCCGAGCAGTACTTC. This gives the protein CSVCTPGQRSSEQYF.

The chain uses TRBV5-1 and TRBJ1-3; 7 nucleotides align to TRBD1. CDR3 size: 15 residues. Germline V gene data show CDR1 as SGHRS and CDR2 as YFSETQ. Trimming removed 5 bases from V and 0 bases from J; junction bases left unmatched: 5. The CDR3 DNA is TGCGCCAGCAGGGAGGACAGGTTCTCTGGAAACACCATATATTTT. It encodes CASREDRFSGNTIYF.

This rearrangement joins TRBV11-3 to TRBJ2-7, with D maybe TRBD2 (6 bases). The V and J ends lost 0 bases and 6 bases respectively, with 9 bases between them. Per the germline V gene, CDR1 is SGHNT and CDR2 is YENEEA. The CDR3 runs 13 residues. The CDR3 DNA reads as TGTGCCAGCAGCTTAGAGGCGGGGTCCGAGCAGTACTTC. Translation: CASSLEAGSEQYF.

The chain joins TRBV10-1 to TRBJ1-3; weak D call: TRBD1 (5 bases). V lost 5 bases, J lost 2 bases, and 10 bases lay in between. Germline V gene sequence: CDR1 WNHNN, CDR2 SYGVQD (reference sequence). This CDR3 region has 14 residues. CDR3 sequence reads: CASSLSRAGNTIYF. The CDR3 region has the DNA TGCGCCAGCAGTTTATCCAGGGCTGGAAACACCATATATTTT.

V usage is TRBV28 and J usage is TRBJ2-7; D is unclear. The length of the CDR3 is 12 residues. Per germline, CDR1 MDHEN and CDR2 SYDVKM. Trimming stripped 6 bases from V and 3 bases from J, with 9 bases between. The CDR3 nucleotides are TGTGCCAGCAGGAGAAACATCTACGAGCAGTACTTC. It encodes CASRRNIYEQYF.

This sequence joins TRBV10-3 and TRBJ1-1; TRBD1 is a possible D gene (6 bases). This CDR3 is 14 amino acids long. The germline V gene encodes CDR1 ENHRY and CDR2 SYGVKD. V lost 8 bases and J lost 5, with 18 bases in between. The CDR3 here is CAIRDQGSGTEAFF. Written as DNA, the CDR3 is TGTGCCATCCGGGATCAGGGGTCCGGGACTGAAGCTTTCTTT.

This chain links TRBV11-3 with TRBJ2-7; 10 nucleotides agree with TRBD1. In germline, CDR1 is SGHNT, CDR2 YENEEA. There are 16 residues in the CDR3. V shed 1 base and J 4 bases; nucleotides not matched to a gene: 7. The CDR3 nucleotides are TGTGCCAGCAGCTTAGGAGGGGGACAGGGGCAATACGAGCAGTACTTC. Translation: CASSLGGGQGQYEQYF.

The genes are TRBV28 and TRBJ2-7, with D unresolved. Looked up from germline, CDR1 is MDHEN and CDR2 is SYDVKM. V was pared by 2 bases and J by 2 bases, with 10 bases between. CDR3 length: 14 residues. Written as DNA, the CDR3 is TGTGCCAGCAGTTTACCCTACTCGACCTACGAGCAGTACTTC. The encoded protein is CASSLPYSTYEQYF.

The chain combines TRBV5-1 with TRBJ1-3; perhaps TRBD1 as D (6 bases). Per germline, CDR1 SGHRS and CDR2 YFSETQ. Trimming took 3 bases from V and 4 from J, leaving 11 bases between them. The CDR3 is made up of 14 amino acids. The CDR3 nucleotides are TGCGCCAGCAGCTCCGGGGGCAGCGGAAACACCATATATTTT. Translating gives CASSSGGSGNTIYF.

For the CDR3, the DNA is TGTGCCAGCTCACCACCGTTGGGCGTCCTAGGGGACCCCCACACAGATACGCAGTATTTT. This sequence encodes CASSPPLGVLGDPHTDTQYF. The chain is built from TRBV18 and TRBJ2-3; the D call may be TRBD1 or TRBD2 (5 bases each). Germline V gene data show CDR1 as KGHSH and CDR2 as LQKENI. This CDR3 is built from 20 residues. V lost 0 bases and J lost 2, with 24 bases in between. Based on the CDR3 plus reference TRBV18 and TRBJ2-3, the full variable domain is NAGVMQNPRHLVRRRGQEARLRCSPMKGHSHVYWYRQLPEEGLKFMVYLQKENIIDESGMPKERFSAEFPKEGPSILRIQQVVRGDSAAYFCASSPPLGVLGDPHTDTQYFGPGTRLTVL.

This chain uses TRBV25-1 with TRBJ2-2; a possible D gene is TRBD1 (5 bases). The CDR3 contains 15 residues. With 6 bases removed from V and 4 bases from J, the gap between germline ends came to 15 bases. Germline V lookup: CDR1 MGHDK, CDR2 SYGVNS. The DNA of the CDR3 is TGTGCCAGCAGCCCCCTAGGGGCAAGCACCGGGGAGCTGTTTTTT. Translated, it gives CASSPLGASTGELFF.

This clone was detected only a few times. This rearrangement joins TRBV2 to TRBJ2-7; no reliable D call. CDR1 and CDR2 (germline): SNHLY, FYNNEI. CDR3 length: 12 amino acids. Between the trimmed V and J ends, which lost 8 bases and 1 base, there was a span of 9 bases. This CDR3 is CASGVGSYEQYF. The CDR3, as DNA: TGTGCCAGCGGCGTCGGATCCTACGAGCAGTACTTC.

V gene TRBV27 combines with J gene TRBJ2-2; D remains ambiguous. Germline CDR1 MNHEY, CDR2 SMNVEV (reference sequence). The CDR3 extends over 17 amino acids. Between the trimmed V and J ends, which lost 1 base and 6 bases, there was a span of 18 bases. CDR3 region: CASSLFFGRPSAGELFF. In nucleotides, the CDR3 is TGTGCCAGCAGTTTATTCTTCGGGCGCCCGTCCGCCGGGGAGCTGTTTTTT.

The genes are TRBV10-2 and TRBJ1-1; D ambiguous. Germline lookup yields CDR1 WSHSY and CDR2 SAAADI. The germline V and J ends were trimmed by 7 bases and 5 bases, with 8 bases remaining between them. CDR3 length: 11 residues. CDR3 protein: CASTGLTEAFF. CDR3 sequence (DNA): TGCGCCAGCACCGGACTGACTGAAGCTTTCTTT.

The V call is TRBV6-6, the J call TRBJ1-1, with TRBD1 matching over 8 bases. Germline V gene sequence: CDR1 MNHNY, CDR2 SVGAGI (reference sequence). With 5 bases clipped from V and 5 bases from J, the junction kept 4 bases outside the gene matches. This CDR3 is built from 13 residues. CDR3 nucleotide sequence: TGTGCCAGCAGTCGACAGGGGAAAACTGAAGCTTTCTTT. Amino acid sequence: CASSRQGKTEAFF.

The chain combines TRBV5-4 with TRBJ2-3; D is perhaps TRBD1 (6 bases). This CDR3 contains 15 residues. Trimming shortened V by 7 bases and J by 3 bases, and 18 bases separated the two germline ends. Germline loops: CDR1 SGHNT, CDR2 YYREEE (reference sequence). The CDR3 sequence: CASSTGSVMTDTQYF. DNA for the CDR3: TGTGCCAGCTCCACAGGGTCGGTAATGACAGATACGCAGTATTTT. Complete variable domain (other parts from reference TRBV5-4 and TRBJ2-3): ETGVTQSPTHLIKTRGQQVTLRCSSQSGHNTVSWYQQALGQGPQFIFQYYREEENGRGNFPPRFSGLQFPNYSSELNVNALELDDSALYLCASSTGSVMTDTQYFGPGTRLTVL.